This T cell receptor beta chain was identified in a study of human T cells and chemical hapten exposure. As for the study in general: Sensitization used 2% DPC on around 2 cm by around 2 cm upper inner arm skin. The patients, most of them female, presented with alopecia areata, totalis or universalis.

This clonotype has a handful of counts. MiXCR was run by TCRdb on the RACE reads, yielding one entry per CDR3 protein. The sample lists under 300,000 distinct CDR3 sequences; about 9% were seen once. The V gene's germline CDR1 is SGHTA and CDR2 FQGNSA. The CDR3 is made up of 15 amino acids. The ends were cut back, 1 base at V and 3 bases at J, with 12 bases in the middle. Documented time point: pre-sensitization, week 0. Sample treatment: therapeutic diphenylcyclopropenone sensitization with weekly scalp DPC. This sequence was found in a middle-aged woman with alopecia areata. Some clones in this sample may be carry-over from other donors' samples. V usage is TRBV7-2 and J usage is TRBJ1-2, with TRBD1 as a possible D gene (6 bases). The sequencing here drew on whole blood, taken in connection with sensitization to the hapten diphenylcyclopropenone (DPC). The chain's CDR3 is CASSLVAGEYYGYTF. In DNA, the CDR3 is TGTGCCAGCAGCTTAGTGGCAGGGGAATACTATGGCTACACCTTC.